The source of this T cell receptor beta chain is a study of cytomegalovirus exposure and HLA in healthy donors. The overall study: Genetic ancestry analysis placed more than 80% of the 398 donors that were genotyped in the Caucasian-associated cluster.

General study results and limits: Highly shared variants forming one cluster were likely a sequencing artifact.

Samples came from healthy bone marrow donors. PCR primers comprised 60 Vbeta and 13 Jbeta primers. As handled by the study authors: About 9.9 million shared chains were among approximately 80 million unique TCR beta chains counted in a later analysis. Using immunoSEQ multiplex PCR, the repertoire was profiled, and TCRdb retains in-frame clones only, with some absent. V, J and clone size are taken as reported in that table, and D and trimming were inferred from the DNA itself. The table records over 100,000 clones, over 50% of them present only once. Germline loops: CDR1 MDHEN, CDR2 SYDVKM. The germline V and J ends were trimmed by 3 bases and 3 bases, with 5 bases remaining between them. The CDR3 runs 12 residues. Regarding this clone: The antigen remains unidentified.

The chain joins TRBV28 to TRBJ1-2, with a tentative D call TRBD1 (5 bases). The receptor comes from a woman in her thirties or forties in good health and CMV-seropositive. Sequenced material: PBMCs. The CDR3 spells CASSFRDYGYTF. In DNA, the CDR3 is TGTGCCAGCAGTTTCAGGGACTATGGCTACACCTTC.